The 16 T cell receptor beta chains below all came from one sample that was sequenced in a study of vaccination effects on CD4 cells after COVID-19. The antigens for these receptors are not known. Sequencing followed a ViraFEST assay step that expanded antigen-specific CD4+ T cells with viral peptide pools. CD4+ T cells were isolated after about nine days of culture. Participants received two doses of either the BNT162b2 or mRNA-1273 vaccine. Data came from immunoSEQ multiplex PCR; TCRdb stores just in-frame clones and leaves some out. This sample yields roughly 56,000 clones, of which around three quarters are seen a single time; 1% to 1.5% belongs to the top ten. The material sequenced was CD4+ T cells from PBMCs cultured with HCoV-229E spike peptides, taken after COVID-19 vaccination. The receptor source for this set is a human donor who received a COVID-19 vaccine.

The chain recombines TRBV6-2 or TRBV6-3 with TRBJ2-4, with 8 bases aligning to TRBD1. The CDR3 spans 19 residues. Germline lookup yields CDR1 MNHEY and CDR2 SVGEGT. V shed 4 bases, J shed 0 bases, and the junction held 14 bases outside the gene matches. CDR3 sequence reads: CASSSRQGTLGLAKNIQYF. DNA of the CDR3: TGTGCCAGCAGTTCTCGACAGGGGACACTCGGGCTAGCCAAAAACATTCAGTACTTC.

The chain employs TRBV13 and TRBJ2-6; D remains ambiguous. CDR1 is PRHDT, CDR2 FYEKMQ, per germline (reference sequence). V lost 6 bases to trimming and J lost 0 bases, with 9 bases between them. The CDR3 has 15 residues. The CDR3 nucleotides read TGTGCCAGCAGAACACGGAGCTCTGGGGCCAACGTCCTGACTTTC. Translating it yields CASRTRSSGANVLTF.

The J gene is TRBJ2-5, the V gene TRBV5-1; no definite D call. V was trimmed by 0 bases and J by 5 bases, leaving 8 bases between them. The CDR3 runs 13 residues. Germline CDR1 and CDR2: SGHRS and YFSETQ. CDR3: CASSLGSTETQYF. CDR3 DNA: TGCGCCAGCAGCTTGGGTAGTACCGAGACCCAGTACTTC.

The V and J genes are TRBV6-6 and TRBJ1-1; unclear D gene. Trimming cost V 0 bases and J 2 bases, with 7 bases left between them. Germline V gene sequence: CDR1 MNHNY, CDR2 SVGAGI (reference sequence). This CDR3 region has 14 residues. The CDR3 region is CASSYSRINTEAFF. The CDR3 DNA reads as TGTGCCAGCAGTTACTCTAGGATAAACACTGAAGCTTTCTTT.

The chain is built from TRBV30 and TRBJ2-1; 12 bases match TRBD2. The V gene's germline CDR1 is GTSNPN and CDR2 SVGIG (reference sequence). Trimming at V came to 2 bases and at J to 6 bases, leaving 11 bases not matched to a gene. The CDR3 covers 17 residues. The CDR3 nucleotides are TGTGCCTGGAGTCCTCTTCAGACTAGCGGGGGCCCCAATGAGCAGTTCTTC. This sequence encodes CAWSPLQTSGGPNEQFF. Complete variable domain (other parts from reference TRBV30 and TRBJ2-1): SQTIHQWPATLVQPVGSPLSLECTVEGTSNPNLYWYRQAAGRGLQLLFYSVGIGQISSEVPQNLSASRPQDRQFILSSKKLLLSDSGFYLCAWSPLQTSGGPNEQFFGPGTRLTVL.

This chain joins TRBV10-3 and TRBJ2-1; TRBD2 matches at 7 bases. Germline CDR1 ENHRY, CDR2 SYGVKD. The CDR3 consists of 15 residues. The V and J ends lost 6 bases and 2 bases, in that order; junction bases with no gene match: 7. This CDR3 reads CAIRAAGFTYNEQFF. Written as DNA, the CDR3 is TGTGCCATCAGAGCAGCGGGGTTCACCTACAATGAGCAGTTCTTC.

The V gene is TRBV21-1, the J gene TRBJ2-5; the D call TRBD2 from the table was never checked on the DNA. TRBV21-1 is a pseudogene locus. This CDR3 comprises 17 residues. The CDR3 spells CASRTLLGITSGETQYF. The DNA for the CDR3 is TGTGCCAGCAGAACTTTACTAGGGATTACTAGCGGGGAGACCCAGTACTTC.

The sample holds one count of this clone. CDR3 coding DNA: TGTGCCAGCAGCTTCGGGACGGTCACAGATACGCAGTATTTT. It is translated as CASSFGTVTDTQYF. The gene calls are TRBV14 and TRBJ2-3; D might be TRBD1 or TRBD2, each matching 5 bases. The CDR3 is 14 amino acids. From germline, CDR1 is SGHDN and CDR2 FVKESK. The V gene lost 5 bases and the J gene lost 2 bases, with 11 bases spanning the gap.

This clone came up a few times. The chain recombines TRBV3-1 (or the pseudogene TRBV3-2) with TRBJ2-2; 7 nucleotides agree with TRBD2. The V gene end was trimmed by 4 bases and the J gene end by 6 bases; junction bases not matched to a gene: 2. There are 13 residues in the CDR3. The germline V gene has CDR1 LGHDT and CDR2 YNNKEL (reference sequence). CDR3 DNA: TGTGCCAGCAGCCGGCTAGCGGCCGGGGAGCTGTTTTTT. Its translation: CASSRLAAGELFF.

The V and J genes are TRBV29-1 and TRBJ2-3; TRBD2 matches 8 bases. The CDR3 runs 15 residues. Germline loops: CDR1 SQVTM, CDR2 ANQGSEA. Germline trimming cut 3 bases from V and 5 bases from J; bases unmatched to any gene: 10. CDR3 residues: CSVDEFAAGGDTQYF. The CDR3 DNA is TGCAGCGTTGATGAGTTCGCGGCGGGGGGAGATACGCAGTATTTT.

The chain links TRBV5-1 to TRBJ2-1; 7 nucleotides align to TRBD1. Germline V gene lookup returns CDR1 SGHRS and CDR2 YFSETQ. This CDR3 contains 17 residues. J gave up 1 base and V 4 bases, and 11 bases lay outside the gene matches. The DNA for the CDR3 is TGCGCCAGCAGCAAAAGAGAGAACAGGGGTTCCTACAATGAGCAGTTCTTC. It encodes CASSKRENRGSYNEQFF.

This chain uses TRBV7-2 with TRBJ2-4; the match to TRBD2 covers 12 bases. The CDR3 has 14 amino acids. Germline values: CDR1 SGHTA, CDR2 FQGNSA. Trimming took 5 bases from V and 7 from J; bases not matched to a gene: 3. CDR3 nucleotides: TGTGCCAGCAGCCAACTAGCGGGGGGTAACATTCAGTACTTC. Protein sequence: CASSQLAGGNIQYF.

The rearrangement uses TRBV3-1 (or the pseudogene TRBV3-2) and TRBJ1-1; no clear D. Looked up from germline, CDR1 is LGHDT and CDR2 is YNNKEL (reference sequence). This CDR3 comprises 15 residues. V was trimmed by 4 bases and J by 1 base, leaving 13 bases between them. Here the CDR3 DNA reads TGTGCCAGCAGCCTCGAACCCGTGACGAACACTGAAGCTTTCTTT. Amino acids: CASSLEPVTNTEAFF.

The J gene is TRBJ2-2, the V gene TRBV3-1 (or the pseudogene TRBV3-2), with 7 bases lining up with TRBD1. The CDR3 totals 16 residues. Germline CDR1 and CDR2: LGHDT and YNNKEL (reference sequence). V lost 2 bases and J lost 6; bases outside the gene matches: 9. The DNA of the CDR3 is TGTGCCAGCAGCCAATCAACAGGGGTTAGCGCCGGGGAGCTGTTTTTT. As protein: CASSQSTGVSAGELFF.

V and J are TRBV2 and TRBJ2-5; possibly TRBD1 for D (6 bases). The CDR3 extends over 13 amino acids. Deletions cut 5 bases from V and 5 bases from J, with 12 bases between. Looked up from germline, CDR1 is SNHLY and CDR2 is FYNNEI. CDR3 residues: CASSLQGEETQYF. The CDR3 DNA is TGTGCCAGCAGTCTACAGGGCGAGGAGACCCAGTACTTC. Full variable domain (remainder filled in from reference TRBV2 and TRBJ2-5): EPEVTQTPSHQVTQMGQEVILRCVPISNHLYFYWYRQILGQKVEFLVSFYNNEISEKSEIFDDQFSVERPDGSNFTLKIRSTKLEDSAMYFCASSLQGEETQYFGPGTRLLVL.

The chain combines TRBV7-9 with TRBJ2-7; 8 nucleotides agree with TRBD1. This CDR3 spans 14 amino acids. Germline CDR1 reads SEHNR; CDR2 reads FQNEAQ (reference sequence). Trimming cost V 1 base and J 7 bases; bases outside gene matches: 6. CDR3 in amino acids: CASSLEQGVSEQYV. The CDR3 DNA reads as TGTGCCAGCAGCTTAGAACAGGGGGTTAGTGAGCAGTACGTC.